The 5 T cell receptor beta chains given below trace back to one sample, sequenced in a study of identifying expanded T cells in peripheral blood. Here immunoSEQ multiplex PCR was the method, and the copy in TCRdb shows in-frame clones only, minus some. The table includes more than 75,000 clones, 88% detected once. The specimen sequenced was blood. The source of these receptors is a person between 18 and 75 years old in good health.

As concerns this clone: At one of its ends the junction is not consistent with the germline gene, which may arise from a read error. The sample contains more than one DNA sequence encoding this CDR3. The CDR3 sequence is CASSQDLGANTGELFF. The CDR3 DNA is TGCGCCAGCAGCCAAGATTTGGGAGCGAATACCGGGGAGCTGTTTTTT. This chain links TRBV4-3 with TRBJ2-2; D might be TRBD2 (5 bases). The germline V gene has CDR1 LGHNA and CDR2 YSLEER. This CDR3 region has 16 residues.

The chain combines TRBV5-1 with TRBJ2-5; D may be TRBD2 (6 bases). V shed 1 base and J shed 2 bases, with 12 bases lying between them. Germline V gives CDR1 SGHRS, CDR2 YFSETQ. CDR3 size: 15 residues. The CDR3 DNA reads as TGCGCCAGCAGCTTGTGGAGCGGGCAGCAAGAGACCCAGTACTTC. Translation: CASSLWSGQQETQYF.

The chain joins TRBV28 to TRBJ2-6; D gene unclear. The CDR3 has 14 residues. Germline V CDR1 and CDR2: MDHEN, SYDVKM. V was cut by 8 bases and J by 0 bases, with 8 bases left in between. The CDR3 sequence: CASGLSSGANVLTF. CDR3 sequence (DNA): TGTGCCAGCGGCCTCAGCTCTGGGGCCAACGTCCTGACTTTC.

The CDR3 region is CAWSARTGGGSNQPQHF. The CDR3 DNA sequence: TGTGCCTGGAGTGCCCGGACAGGGGGCGGGAGCAATCAGCCCCAGCATTTT. The chain couples TRBV30 to TRBJ1-5, with 11 bases fitting TRBD1. The CDR3 consists of 17 residues. Germline CDR1 and CDR2: GTSNPN and SVGIG (reference sequence). Losses at the gene ends were 1 base for V and 1 base for J; bases not matched to a gene: 6.

This chain connects TRBV28 to TRBJ1-1; 7 bases are a match to TRBD1. Per the germline V gene, CDR1 is MDHEN and CDR2 is SYDVKM. The CDR3 is 15 amino acids. J gave up 2 bases and V 3 bases, and 6 bases lay outside the gene matches. The CDR3 DNA reads TGTGCCAGCAGTTTTACAGGGGCAGACAACACTGAAGCTTTCTTT. Translation gives CASSFTGADNTEAFF.